This entry describes one TCR beta chain. Its antigen is currently not known. Base qualities are not provided; no much larger clone lies one nucleotide away. This entry comes from a study of control samples from healthy donors and cancer patients (dated by TCRdb to about 2020). Library construction relied on the immunoSEQ multiplex PCR assay. TCRdb's version of the immuneACCESS table is confined to in-frame rearrangements and falls short of the full clone set. An unresolved V gene accounts for under half of the shortfall where checked; the remainder is of unknown origin. This sample comprises fewer than 60,000 clones, roughly 94% of them detected only once. The ten biggest clones cover 2% to 3% of the sample. This TCR came from a man younger than 45 in good health. The sample comprised blood.

The bases are TGTGCCAGCAGCCGATCCGGGACAGGGGTGAGTGAGCAGTTCTTC. The resulting protein is CASSRSGTGVSEQFF. The V gene is TRBV7-8 and the J gene is TRBJ2-1; 10 junctional bases match TRBD1. Clipping removes 5 bases from V and 9 bases from J, with 10 as the unmatched junction base count. Taken from the germline V gene, the CDR1 and CDR2 loops are SGHVS and FQNEAQ. The CDR3 holds 15 amino acids from the cysteine to the phenylalanine. The retained sequence is limited to the CDR3, 45 bases, with the frame set at the first base.